The clone carrying this T cell receptor (beta chain) appeared a few times. Its antigen is not identified. The data originate from a study of beta chain features in type 1 diabetes. Study-wide results and caveats: Sequencing the cDNA could make cells with high TCR expression show up more than they should. TCRB CDR3s from Type 1 diabetes patients were moderately but significantly shorter in all four CD4+ subsets.

Expressed TCRB transcripts got sequenced, as all isolated RNA was reverse transcribed. Libraries were prepared by immunoSEQ multiplex PCR; TCRdb keeps only in-frame clonotypes and omits some of them. The sample has 400,000 or so clones; around an eighth are singletons. This CDR3 has 16 amino acids. Germline values: CDR1 LGHNA, CDR2 YSLEER. After removal of 3 bases from V and 1 base from J, the junction contained 8 bases not matched to a gene. The sequence was collected from a young woman with type 1 diabetes. V and J are TRBV4-3 and TRBJ1-1, with TRBD1 matching over 7 bases. The specimen sequenced was naive CD4+ T cells from blood. The CDR3 loop reads CASSHPRTGENTEAFF. The DNA of the CDR3 is TGCGCCAGCAGCCACCCCCGGACAGGCGAGAACACTGAAGCTTTCTTT.